Following are 6 T cell receptor beta chains from one sample sequenced in a study of T cell responses to AZD1222 COVID-19 vaccine. Clones were sequenced by immunoSEQ multiplex PCR, and TCRdb holds only the in-frame ones, with some missing. The sample lists approximately 170,000 clones, 90% to 95% occurring once. The sequencing here drew on peripheral blood, taken 28 days after the second AZD1222 dose. These TCRs come from an adult who received the AZD1222 COVID-19 vaccine.

This chain connects TRBV2 to TRBJ2-1; maybe TRBD2 (6 bases). CDR3 length: 15 amino acids. Germline CDR1 reads SNHLY; CDR2 reads FYNNEI. V was clipped by 5 bases and J by 2 bases, with 13 bases between them. The DNA for the CDR3 is TGTGCCAGCAGTTGGACTACGGGAGCCTACAATGAGCAGTTCTTC. The encoded protein is CASSWTTGAYNEQFF.

This clone was seen a handful of times. The chain carries TRBV3-1 (or the pseudogene TRBV3-2) and TRBJ1-1; D perhaps matches TRBD1 (6 bases). This CDR3 spans 17 amino acids. V lost 0 bases to trimming and J lost 0 bases, with 14 bases between them. CDR1 is LGHDT and CDR2 is YNNKEL in the germline V gene (reference sequence). The CDR3 DNA follows: TGTGCCAGCAGCCAAGAGTTGGGGGGACACCTGAACACTGAAGCTTTCTTT. Protein product: CASSQELGGHLNTEAFF.

This clone has only one observation. The rearrangement links TRBV5-1 to TRBJ2-1; 15 positions match TRBD2. Per germline, CDR1 SGHRS and CDR2 YFSETQ. CDR3 size: 18 residues. V shed 3 bases, J shed 0 bases, and the junction held 4 bases outside the gene matches. The CDR3 sequence: CASSSGTSGRSSYNEQFF. CDR3 coding DNA: TGCGCCAGCAGCTCTGGGACTAGCGGGAGGAGCTCCTACAATGAGCAGTTCTTC.

This clone came up once. The chain couples TRBV28 to TRBJ1-1, with D possibly matching TRBD1 (5 bases). V shed 3 bases and J shed 1 base, with 9 bases lying between them. Germline loops: CDR1 MDHEN, CDR2 SYDVKM. CDR3 length: 14 residues. DNA for the CDR3: TGTGCCAGCAGTTTGGGGGGGTCGAACACTGAAGCTTTCTTT. It translates to CASSLGGSNTEAFF.

This clone showed up just a few times. This sample includes further DNA sequences coding for the same CDR3. This CDR3 reads CASSLGGTSYEQYF. The CDR3, as DNA: TGTGCCAGCAGCTTAGGCGGCACATCCTACGAGCAGTACTTC. J is TRBJ2-7 and V is TRBV7-9, with D uncertain. The CDR3 length is 14 residues. With 1 base removed from V and 1 base from J, the gap between germline ends came to 8 bases. CDR1 is SEHNR, CDR2 FQNEAQ, per germline (reference sequence).

The chain combines TRBV28 with TRBJ1-1; TRBD1 might be the D (5 bases). Between the trimmed V and J ends, which lost 6 bases and 0 bases, there was a span of 14 bases. This CDR3 has 15 amino acids. Germline CDR1 reads MDHEN; CDR2 reads SYDVKM. This chain's CDR3 is CASSRQRTVNTEAFF. The CDR3 DNA reads TGTGCCAGCAGCCGACAGCGGACGGTGAACACTGAAGCTTTCTTT.